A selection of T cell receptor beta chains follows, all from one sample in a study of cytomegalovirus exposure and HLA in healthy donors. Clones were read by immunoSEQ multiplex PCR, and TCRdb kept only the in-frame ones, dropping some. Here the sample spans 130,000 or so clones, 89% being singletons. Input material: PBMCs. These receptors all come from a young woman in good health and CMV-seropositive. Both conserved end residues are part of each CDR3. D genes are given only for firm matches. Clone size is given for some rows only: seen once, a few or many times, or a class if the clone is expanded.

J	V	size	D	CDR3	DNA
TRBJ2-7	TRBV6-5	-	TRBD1	CASRRQGEQYF	TGTGCCAGCAGACGACAGGGGGAGCAGTACTTC
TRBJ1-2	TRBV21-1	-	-	CAQQSLCGLYGYTF	TGTGCCCAGCAAAGTCTTTGTGGACTCTATGGCTACACCTTC
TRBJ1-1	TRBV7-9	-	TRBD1	CATPGQEPAGEAFF	TGTGCCACACCGGGACAGGAGCCCGCGGGTGAAGCTTTCTTT
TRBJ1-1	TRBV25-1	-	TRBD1	CASSPGQVLNTEAFF	TGTGCCAGCAGCCCGGGACAGGTTTTGAACACTGAAGCTTTCTTT
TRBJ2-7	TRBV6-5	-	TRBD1	CASSKTGAASYEQYF	TGTGCCAGCAGTAAGACAGGGGCCGCTTCCTACGAGCAGTACTTC
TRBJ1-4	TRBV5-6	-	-	CASSSSYWDINEKLFF	TGTGCCAGCAGTTCCAGCTACTGGGACATTAATGAAAAACTGTTTTTT
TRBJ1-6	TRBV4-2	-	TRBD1	CASSQETFWAGGNSPLHF	TGTGCCAGCAGCCAAGAAACCTTCTGGGCAGGGGGAAATTCACCCCTCCACTTT
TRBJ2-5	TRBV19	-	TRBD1	CASSIGPTGGWTQYF	TGTGCCAGTAGTATAGGGCCGACAGGGGGTTGGACCCAGTACTTC
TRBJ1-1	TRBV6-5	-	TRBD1	CASRNPTGPAFF	TGTGCCAGCAGGAATCCGACAGGGCCGGCTTTCTTT
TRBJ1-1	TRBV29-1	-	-	CSVEAGIRLNTEAFF	TGCAGCGTTGAGGCAGGGATTCGGTTGAACACTGAAGCTTTCTTT
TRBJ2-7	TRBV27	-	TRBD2	CASSLSGLAPDYEQYF	TGTGCCAGCAGTTTATCGGGACTAGCCCCGGACTACGAGCAGTACTTC
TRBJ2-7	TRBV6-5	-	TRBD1	CASSRGQGYEQYF	TGTGCCAGCAGCCGCGGACAGGGCTACGAGCAGTACTTC
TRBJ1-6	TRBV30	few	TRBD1	CAWRWTGVYNSPLHF	TGTGCCTGGAGATGGACAGGTGTTTATAATTCACCCCTCCACTTT